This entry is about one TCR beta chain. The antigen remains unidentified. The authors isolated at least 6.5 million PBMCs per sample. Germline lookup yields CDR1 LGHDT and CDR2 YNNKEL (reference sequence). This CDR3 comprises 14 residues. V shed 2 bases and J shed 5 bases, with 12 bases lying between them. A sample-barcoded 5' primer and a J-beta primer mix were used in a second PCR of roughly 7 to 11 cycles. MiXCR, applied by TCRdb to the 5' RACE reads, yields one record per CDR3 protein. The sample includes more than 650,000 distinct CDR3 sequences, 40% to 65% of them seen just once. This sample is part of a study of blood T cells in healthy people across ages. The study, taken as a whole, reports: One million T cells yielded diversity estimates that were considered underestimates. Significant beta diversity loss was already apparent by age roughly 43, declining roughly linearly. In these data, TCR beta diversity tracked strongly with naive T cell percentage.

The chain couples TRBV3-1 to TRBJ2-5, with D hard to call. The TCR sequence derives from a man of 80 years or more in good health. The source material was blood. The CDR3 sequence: CASSQRSRDETQYF. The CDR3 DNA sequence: TGTGCCAGCAGCCAAAGATCAAGGGATGAGACCCAGTACTTC.